These T cell receptor beta chains were read from a single sample in a study of OX40 agonist ivuxolimab in advanced cancers. The assay was immunoSEQ multiplex PCR, and TCRdb's table has in-frame clones only and misses some. Among 50,000 to 70,000 clones, 75% to 90% were seen once, and the ten largest hold 3.1%. This specimen consisted of CD4+ or CD8+ T cells sorted from blood, obtained in a trial of the OX40 agonist ivuxolimab. These receptors were taken from an adult with an advanced solid tumor such as melanoma, head and neck, liver or kidney cancer. Each CDR3 is given with its conserved first and last residue. D genes are given only for firm matches. Part of the rows lack a size; the others show once, few, many or a class for expanded clones.

j_gene: TRBJ1-2
d_gene: NA
abundance: NA
v_gene: TRBV10-3
CDR3nt: TGTGCCATCAGTGAGGGGCGGAGTAACTATGGCTACACCTTC
CDR3aa: CAISEGRSNYGYTF

j_gene: TRBJ2-1
d_gene: TRBD1
abundance: NA
v_gene: TRBV7-6
CDR3nt: TGTGCCAGCAGCCAAGAGGGGGCTGAGCAGTTCTTC
CDR3aa: CASSQEGAEQFF

j_gene: TRBJ2-3
d_gene: TRBD1
abundance: NA
v_gene: TRBV2
CDR3nt: TGTGCCAGCAGTGGAACGGACAGGGGCACCCCTAGCACAGATACGCAGTATTTT
CDR3aa: CASSGTDRGTPSTDTQYF

j_gene: TRBJ1-3
d_gene: NA
abundance: NA
v_gene: TRBV14
CDR3nt: TGTGCCAGCAGCCCGGGGGGTGGAAACACCATATATTTT
CDR3aa: CASSPGGGNTIYF

j_gene: TRBJ2-1
d_gene: TRBD2
abundance: NA
v_gene: TRBV7-3
CDR3nt: TGTGCCAGCAGCTTATCCTCCAGCGGGACCTACAATGAGCAGTTCTTC
CDR3aa: CASSLSSSGTYNEQFF

j_gene: TRBJ2-3
d_gene: NA
abundance: NA
v_gene: TRBV27
CDR3nt: TGTGCCAGCAGTTCTTACAGGGGGGGAAGCACAGATACGCAGTATTTT
CDR3aa: CASSSYRGGSTDTQYF

j_gene: TRBJ2-7
d_gene: TRBD2
abundance: once
v_gene: TRBV6-5
CDR3nt: TGTGCCAGCAGTTACAGCGGGGATTCCTACGAGCAGTACTTC
CDR3aa: CASSYSGDSYEQYF

j_gene: TRBJ1-2
d_gene: TRBD1
abundance: once
v_gene: TRBV30
CDR3nt: TGTGCCGGACAGGGGGCGGGGTATGGCTACACCTTC
CDR3aa: CAGQGAGYGYTF

j_gene: TRBJ1-1
d_gene: NA
abundance: NA
v_gene: TRBV7-2
CDR3nt: TGTGCCAGCAGCCCGGGGGGCTTGCGGACTGAAGCTTTCTTT
CDR3aa: CASSPGGLRTEAFF

j_gene: TRBJ2-3
d_gene: TRBD2
abundance: NA
v_gene: TRBV7-9
CDR3nt: TGTGCCAGCAGCTTAGGCGGGGGGGCCCAAGATACGCAGTATTTT
CDR3aa: CASSLGGGAQDTQYF

j_gene: TRBJ2-1
d_gene: NA
abundance: NA
v_gene: TRBV7-8
CDR3nt: TGTGCCAGCAGCCCAGGGGAGGGCTCCTACAATGAGCAGTTCTTC
CDR3aa: CASSPGEGSYNEQFF

j_gene: TRBJ1-1
d_gene: TRBD1
abundance: once
v_gene: TRBV29-1
CDR3nt: TGCAGCGTCGAGCGGGACAGGATGAACACTGAAGCTTTCTTT
CDR3aa: CSVERDRMNTEAFF

j_gene: TRBJ1-4
d_gene: NA
abundance: NA
v_gene: TRBV6-6
CDR3nt: TGTGCCAGCATCCCCCAGACAGGAGCTAATGAAAAACTGTTTTTT
CDR3aa: CASIPQTGANEKLFF

j_gene: TRBJ1-1
d_gene: TRBD1
abundance: NA
v_gene: TRBV7-2
CDR3nt: TGTGCCAGCAGCCCAAAGGGGACAGGACGGACTGAAGCTTTCTTT
CDR3aa: CASSPKGTGRTEAFF

j_gene: TRBJ2-3
d_gene: TRBD2
abundance: once
v_gene: TRBV6-6
CDR3nt: TGTGCCAGCTCACTAGCGGAGGCTAATACGCAGTATTTT
CDR3aa: CASSLAEANTQYF

j_gene: TRBJ2-5
d_gene: NA
abundance: NA
v_gene: TRBV5-6
CDR3nt: TGTGCCAGCAGCTTCGACTTCCAATACCAAGAGACCCAGTACTTC
CDR3aa: CASSFDFQYQETQYF

j_gene: TRBJ2-7
d_gene: NA
abundance: few
v_gene: TRBV6-5
CDR3nt: TGTGCCACCAGTGAAACGGTATCCTACGAGCAGTACTTC
CDR3aa: CATSETVSYEQYF

j_gene: TRBJ1-1
d_gene: TRBD1
abundance: once
v_gene: TRBV28
CDR3nt: TGTGCCAGCAGTTTAGGGACAGGGGACACTGAAGCTTTCTTT
CDR3aa: CASSLGTGDTEAFF

j_gene: TRBJ2-5
d_gene: NA
abundance: NA
v_gene: TRBV4-1
CDR3nt: TGCGCCAGCAGCCAAACCGGAACTACCCCCGGAGAGACCCAGTACTTC
CDR3aa: CASSQTGTTPGETQYF

j_gene: TRBJ2-3
d_gene: NA
abundance: NA
v_gene: TRBV5-1
CDR3nt: TGCGCCAGCAGCTTGGGACAGGACACAGATACGCAGTATTTT
CDR3aa: CASSLGQDTDTQYF

j_gene: TRBJ1-1
d_gene: TRBD1
abundance: NA
v_gene: TRBV6-1
CDR3nt: TGTGCCAGCACCACCACGACAGGGAGTGAAGCTTTCTTT
CDR3aa: CASTTTTGSEAFF

j_gene: TRBJ2-6
d_gene: NA
abundance: NA
v_gene: TRBV7-9
CDR3nt: TGTGCCAGCAGCTTTGAGGGGGACGTCCTGACTTTC
CDR3aa: CASSFEGDVLTF

j_gene: TRBJ2-5
d_gene: NA
abundance: NA
v_gene: TRBV5-1
CDR3nt: TGCGCCAGCAGCTTGGTACGCAGTAAAGAGACCCAGTACTTC
CDR3aa: CASSLVRSKETQYF

j_gene: TRBJ2-3
d_gene: NA
abundance: NA
v_gene: TRBV6-5
CDR3nt: TGTGCCAGCAGTTCCTACGGGGGGCAGGGAGATACGCAGTATTTT
CDR3aa: CASSSYGGQGDTQYF

j_gene: TRBJ1-2
d_gene: NA
abundance: NA
v_gene: TRBV10-3
CDR3nt: TGTGCCATCAGTGAGTCGGAGGATAACTATGGCTACACCTTC
CDR3aa: CAISESEDNYGYTF

j_gene: TRBJ2-5
d_gene: NA
abundance: NA
v_gene: TRBV6-5
CDR3nt: TGTGCCAGCAGCTCGGACTGGGAGACCCAGTACTTC
CDR3aa: CASSSDWETQYF

j_gene: TRBJ2-5
d_gene: TRBD2
abundance: NA
v_gene: TRBV4-2
CDR3nt: TGTGCCAGCAGCCTTAGCGGGCCGTACCAAGAGACCCAGTACTTC
CDR3aa: CASSLSGPYQETQYF

j_gene: TRBJ1-4
d_gene: NA
abundance: NA
v_gene: TRBV19
CDR3nt: TGTGCCAGTACTAGGATGGGGGGCACTAATGAAAAACTGTTTTTT
CDR3aa: CASTRMGGTNEKLFF

j_gene: TRBJ2-3
d_gene: NA
abundance: NA
v_gene: TRBV9
CDR3nt: TGTGCCAGCAGCGGGACCGGTGCAGCTTTCACAGATACGCAGTATTTT
CDR3aa: CASSGTGAAFTDTQYF

j_gene: TRBJ2-2
d_gene: NA
abundance: NA
v_gene: TRBV5-4
CDR3nt: TGTGCCAGCAGCTTAGAGGGACGTTGGGGCACCGGGGAGCTGTTTTTT
CDR3aa: CASSLEGRWGTGELFF

j_gene: TRBJ2-1
d_gene: NA
abundance: once
v_gene: TRBV7-9
CDR3nt: TGTGCCAGCAGCTCGAAGGGTTCCTACAATGAGCAGTTCTTC
CDR3aa: CASSSKGSYNEQFF

j_gene: TRBJ2-1
d_gene: TRBD2
abundance: once
v_gene: TRBV6-6
CDR3nt: TGTGCCAGCAGTGAGCGGGGAAGCTCCTACAATGAGCAGTTCTTC
CDR3aa: CASSERGSSYNEQFF

j_gene: TRBJ1-5
d_gene: NA
abundance: NA
v_gene: TRBV15
CDR3nt: TGTGCCACCAGCAGAGCCCGGTCAGGGGACCAGCCCCAGCATTTT
CDR3aa: CATSRARSGDQPQHF

j_gene: TRBJ2-4
d_gene: NA
abundance: NA
v_gene: TRBV27
CDR3nt: TGTGCCAGCAGTTTATCGTTATCTGAAAACATTCAGTACTTC
CDR3aa: CASSLSLSENIQYF

j_gene: TRBJ1-4
d_gene: NA
abundance: NA
v_gene: TRBV10-2
CDR3nt: TGCGCCAGCAGACCCGCAGGACAGAATGAAAAACTGTTTTTT
CDR3aa: CASRPAGQNEKLFF

j_gene: TRBJ1-2
d_gene: NA
abundance: once
v_gene: TRBV9
CDR3nt: TGTGCCAGCAGCGTAGACTGGGGGGATGGCTACACCTTC
CDR3aa: CASSVDWGDGYTF

j_gene: TRBJ2-1
d_gene: NA
abundance: NA
v_gene: TRBV23-1
CDR3nt: TGCGCCAGCAGTCAAGTCCGGACATATTTCTTC
CDR3aa: CASSQVRTYFF

j_gene: TRBJ2-2
d_gene: TRBD1
abundance: NA
v_gene: TRBV5-5
CDR3nt: TGTGCCAGCAGCTTGGCCGGACAGGGGGCGAACGGGGAGCTGTTTTTT
CDR3aa: CASSLAGQGANGELFF

j_gene: TRBJ2-2
d_gene: NA
abundance: NA
v_gene: TRBV7-2
CDR3nt: TGTGCCAGCAGCTTAGGAGGGTTGATGAACACCGGGGAGCTGTTTTTT
CDR3aa: CASSLGGLMNTGELFF

j_gene: TRBJ2-7
d_gene: NA
abundance: NA
v_gene: TRBV2
CDR3nt: TGTGCCAGCAGTGAAGGCGTGGGGGTCTACGAGCAGTACTTC
CDR3aa: CASSEGVGVYEQYF

j_gene: TRBJ2-5
d_gene: TRBD1
abundance: NA
v_gene: TRBV30
CDR3nt: TGTGCCTGGACGGGACAGGGGGAGAAAGGGGAGACCCAGTACTTC
CDR3aa: CAWTGQGEKGETQYF